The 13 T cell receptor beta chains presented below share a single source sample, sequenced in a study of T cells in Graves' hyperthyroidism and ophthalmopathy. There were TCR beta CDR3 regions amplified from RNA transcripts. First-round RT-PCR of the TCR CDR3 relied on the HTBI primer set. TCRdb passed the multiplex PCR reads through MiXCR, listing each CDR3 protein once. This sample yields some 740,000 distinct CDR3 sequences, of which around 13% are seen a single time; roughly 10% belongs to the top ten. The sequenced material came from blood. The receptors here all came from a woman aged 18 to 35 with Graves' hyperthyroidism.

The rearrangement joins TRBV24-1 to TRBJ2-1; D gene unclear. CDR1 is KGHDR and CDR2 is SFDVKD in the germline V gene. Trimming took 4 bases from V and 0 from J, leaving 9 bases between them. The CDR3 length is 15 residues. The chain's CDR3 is CATSESVNSYNEQFF. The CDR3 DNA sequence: TGTGCCACCAGTGAGTCGGTTAACTCCTACAATGAGCAGTTCTTC.

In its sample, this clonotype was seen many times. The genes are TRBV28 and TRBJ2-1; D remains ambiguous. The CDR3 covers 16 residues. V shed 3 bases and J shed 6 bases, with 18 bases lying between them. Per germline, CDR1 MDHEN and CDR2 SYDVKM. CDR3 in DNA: TGTGCCAGCAGTTTCGACTTTTTACGTCCCTCCAATGAGCAGTTCTTC. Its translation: CASSFDFLRPSNEQFF. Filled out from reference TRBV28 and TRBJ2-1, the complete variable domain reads DVKVTQSSRYLVKRTGEKVFLECVQDMDHENMFWYRQDPGLGLRLIYFSYDVKMKEKGDIPEGYSVSREKKERFSLILESASTNQTSMYLCASSFDFLRPSNEQFFGPGTRLTVL.

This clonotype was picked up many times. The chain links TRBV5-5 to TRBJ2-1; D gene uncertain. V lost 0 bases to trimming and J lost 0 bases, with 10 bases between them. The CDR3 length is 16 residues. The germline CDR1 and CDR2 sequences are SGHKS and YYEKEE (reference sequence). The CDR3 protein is CASSLGAESSYNEQFF. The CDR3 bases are TGTGCCAGCAGCTTGGGGGCGGAGAGCTCCTACAATGAGCAGTTCTTC.

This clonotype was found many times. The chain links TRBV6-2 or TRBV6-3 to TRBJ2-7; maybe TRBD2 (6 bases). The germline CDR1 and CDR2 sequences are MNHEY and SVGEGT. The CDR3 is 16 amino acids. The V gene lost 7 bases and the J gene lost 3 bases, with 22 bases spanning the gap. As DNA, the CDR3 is TGTGCCAGCACTTTTAACGGGGGACCACCCGGCTACGAGCAGTACTTC. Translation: CASTFNGGPPGYEQYF.

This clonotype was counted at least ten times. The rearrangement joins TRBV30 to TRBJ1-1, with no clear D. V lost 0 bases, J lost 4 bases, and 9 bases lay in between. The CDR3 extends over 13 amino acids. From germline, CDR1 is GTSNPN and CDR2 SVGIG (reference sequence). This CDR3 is CAWSVQRFTEAFF. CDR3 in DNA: TGTGCCTGGAGTGTACAAAGGTTCACTGAAGCTTTCTTT.

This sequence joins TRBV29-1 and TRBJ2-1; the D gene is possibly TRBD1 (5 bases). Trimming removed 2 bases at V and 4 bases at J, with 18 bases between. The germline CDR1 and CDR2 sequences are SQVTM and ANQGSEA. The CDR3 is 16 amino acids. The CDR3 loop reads CSVEFRVPFLYNEQFF. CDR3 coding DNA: TGCAGCGTTGAATTCAGGGTACCGTTTTTGTACAATGAGCAGTTCTTC.

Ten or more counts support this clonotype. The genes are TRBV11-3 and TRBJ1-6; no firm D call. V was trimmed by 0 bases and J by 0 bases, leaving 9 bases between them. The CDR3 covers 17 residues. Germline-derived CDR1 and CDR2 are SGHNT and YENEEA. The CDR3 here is CASSLEDSSSYNSPLHF. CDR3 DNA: TGTGCCAGCAGCTTAGAAGACTCCAGCTCCTATAATTCACCCCTCCACTTT.

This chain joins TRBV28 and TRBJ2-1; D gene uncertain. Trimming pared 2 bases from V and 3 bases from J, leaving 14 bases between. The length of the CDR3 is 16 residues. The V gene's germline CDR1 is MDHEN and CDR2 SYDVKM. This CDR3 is CASSLLASSDYNEQFF. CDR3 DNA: TGTGCCAGCAGTTTACTGGCGTCCTCCGACTACAATGAGCAGTTCTTC.

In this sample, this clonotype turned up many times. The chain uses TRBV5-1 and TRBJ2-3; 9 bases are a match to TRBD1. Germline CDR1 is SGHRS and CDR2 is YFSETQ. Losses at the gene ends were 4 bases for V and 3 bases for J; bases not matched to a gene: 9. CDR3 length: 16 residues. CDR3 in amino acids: CASSVMTGGLTDTQYF. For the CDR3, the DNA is TGCGCCAGCAGCGTAATGACAGGGGGTTTGACAGATACGCAGTATTTT.

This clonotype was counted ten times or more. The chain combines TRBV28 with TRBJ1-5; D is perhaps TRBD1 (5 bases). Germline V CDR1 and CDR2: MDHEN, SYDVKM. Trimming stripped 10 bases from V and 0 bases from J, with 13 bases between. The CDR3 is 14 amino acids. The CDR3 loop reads CAIWGSYSNQPQHF. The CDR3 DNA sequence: TGTGCCATCTGGGGGTCATATAGCAATCAGCCCCAGCATTTT.

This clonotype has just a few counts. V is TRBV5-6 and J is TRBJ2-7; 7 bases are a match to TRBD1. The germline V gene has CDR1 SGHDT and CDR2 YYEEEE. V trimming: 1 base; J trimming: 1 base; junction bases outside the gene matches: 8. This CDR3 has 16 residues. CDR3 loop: CASSLYATRGSYEQYF. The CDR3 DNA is TGTGCCAGCAGCTTGTATGCAACCAGGGGGTCCTACGAGCAGTACTTC.

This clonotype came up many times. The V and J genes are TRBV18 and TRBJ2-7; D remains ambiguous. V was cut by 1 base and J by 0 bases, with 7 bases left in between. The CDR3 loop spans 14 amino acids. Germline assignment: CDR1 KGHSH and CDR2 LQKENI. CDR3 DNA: TGTGCCAGCTCACCACAATCAGACTCCTACGAGCAGTACTTC. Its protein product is CASSPQSDSYEQYF. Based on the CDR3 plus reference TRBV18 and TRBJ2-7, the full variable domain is NAGVMQNPRHLVRRRGQEARLRCSPMKGHSHVYWYRQLPEEGLKFMVYLQKENIIDESGMPKERFSAEFPKEGPSILRIQQVVRGDSAAYFCASSPQSDSYEQYFGPGTRLTVT.

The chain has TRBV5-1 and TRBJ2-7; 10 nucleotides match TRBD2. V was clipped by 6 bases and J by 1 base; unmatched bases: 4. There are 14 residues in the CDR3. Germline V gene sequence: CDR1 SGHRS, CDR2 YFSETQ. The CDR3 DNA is TGCGCCAGCACCATGACTAGCGGGTCCTACGAGCAGTACTTC. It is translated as CASTMTSGSYEQYF.